Following are 3 T cell receptor beta chains from one sample sequenced in a study of blood T cell repertoires in COVID-19. TCRdb keeps only in-frame clones here, not all; method: immunoSEQ multiplex PCR. The sample includes about 350,000 clones, around 87% of them seen just once. Input material: PBMCs or T cells enriched from blood (not recorded which). These receptor sequences come from a woman in her twenties or thirties who had recovered from COVID-19.

The chain recombines TRBV6-5 with TRBJ1-1, with D possibly TRBD1 on 6 matching bases. The CDR3 sequence is 14 residues long. The germline gives CDR1 MNHEY, CDR2 SVGAGI. V lost 10 bases and J lost 7, with 22 bases in between. This chain's CDR3 is CATYNRVGSGEAFF. The CDR3 nucleotides read TGTGCCACCTACAACAGGGTTGGGTCGGGTGAAGCTTTCTTT.

The rearrangement uses TRBV9 and TRBJ1-3; the match to TRBD1 covers 8 bases. In germline, CDR1 is SGDLS, CDR2 YYNGEE. This CDR3 comprises 15 residues. The V gene end was trimmed by 2 bases and the J gene end by 0 bases; junction bases not matched to a gene: 1. CDR3 sequence (DNA): TGTGCCAGCAGCGTCGGACAGGGCTCTGGAAACACCATATATTTT. Protein product: CASSVGQGSGNTIYF.

This clone was seen a few times. V gene TRBV5-1 combines with J gene TRBJ1-2, with 8 bases lining up with TRBD1. CDR3 length: 14 residues. With 4 bases clipped from V and 2 bases from J, the junction kept 4 bases outside the gene matches. Germline lookup yields CDR1 SGHRS and CDR2 YFSETQ. CDR3 sequence reads: CASSSRGPNYGYTF. CDR3 DNA: TGCGCCAGCAGCAGCAGGGGGCCGAACTATGGCTACACCTTC.